A selection of T cell receptor beta chains follows, all from one sample in a study of blood T cell repertoires in COVID-19. Libraries were prepared by immunoSEQ multiplex PCR; TCRdb keeps only in-frame clonotypes and omits some of them. Of over 130,000 clones detected, over 65% appear once; the ten largest clones hold approximately 15%. The sequencing input was peripheral blood. All receptors derive from a middle-aged man with acute or convalescent COVID-19. The CDR3 runs from the conserved cysteine through the conserved F or W. Each record gives: D gene, V gene, J gene, CDR3 protein, CDR3 DNA. D genes are given only for firm matches.

>.|TRBV3-1/TRBV3-2|TRBJ1-2
CASSQMAQGMGGYTF
TGTGCCAGCAGCCAAATGGCTCAGGGGATGGGCGGCTACACCTTC
>.|TRBV2|TRBJ2-7
CASSGGRDRLLTTYEQYF
TGTGCCAGCAGTGGAGGTCGCGACAGGCTATTGACAACTTACGAGCAGTACTTC
>TRBD1|TRBV13|TRBJ1-2
CASNNRDSGHGYTF
TGTGCCAGCAACAACCGGGACAGCGGCCATGGCTACACCTTC
>.|TRBV28|TRBJ1-2
CASSLSGYVHGYTF
TGTGCCAGCAGTTTATCGGGATACGTACATGGCTACACCTTC
>.|TRBV7-2|TRBJ2-3
CASSLGADTQYF
TGTGCCAGCAGCTTAGGGGCGGATACGCAGTATTTT
>TRBD1|TRBV5-5|TRBJ1-2
CASSPGGSVGYTF
TGTGCCAGCAGCCCAGGGGGATCGGTTGGCTACACCTTC
>.|TRBV5-6|TRBJ1-2
CASSLGQINYGYTF
TGTGCCAGCAGCTTGGGGCAAATAAACTATGGCTACACCTTC
>TRBD1|TRBV19|TRBJ2-4
CASSSETGRNIQYF
TGTGCCAGTAGTAGCGAGACAGGGCGGAACATTCAGTACTTC
>.|TRBV10-1|TRBJ2-2
CASSPGHPGTGELFF
TGCGCCAGCAGCCCGGGACACCCGGGCACCGGGGAGCTGTTTTTT
>.|TRBV11-2|TRBJ2-3
CASSLVGTNTDTQYF
TGTGCCAGCAGCTTAGTAGGGACAAACACAGATACGCAGTATTTT
>TRBD1|TRBV7-9|TRBJ2-1
CATAQGQGEHNEQFF
TGTGCGACGGCACAGGGACAGGGAGAGCATAATGAGCAGTTCTTC